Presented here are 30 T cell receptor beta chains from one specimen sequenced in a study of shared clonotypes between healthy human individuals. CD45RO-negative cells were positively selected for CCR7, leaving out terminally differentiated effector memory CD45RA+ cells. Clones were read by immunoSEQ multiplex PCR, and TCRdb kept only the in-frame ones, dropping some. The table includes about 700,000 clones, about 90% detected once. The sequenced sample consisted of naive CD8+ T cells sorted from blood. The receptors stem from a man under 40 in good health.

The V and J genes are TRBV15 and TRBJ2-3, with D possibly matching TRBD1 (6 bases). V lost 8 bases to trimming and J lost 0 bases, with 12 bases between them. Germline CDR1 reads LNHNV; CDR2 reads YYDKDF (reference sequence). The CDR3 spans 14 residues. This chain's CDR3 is CATAFRGSTDTQYF. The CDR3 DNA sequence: TGTGCCACCGCCTTCAGGGGTAGCACAGATACGCAGTATTTT.

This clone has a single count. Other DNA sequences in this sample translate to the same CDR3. CDR3 region: CASSLAGGADTQYF. The CDR3 nucleotides are TGTGCCAGCAGCTTAGCGGGAGGCGCAGATACGCAGTATTTT. The V call is TRBV7-6, the J call TRBJ2-3, with a possible D match to TRBD2 (6 bases). The germline V gene encodes CDR1 SGHVS and CDR2 FNYEAQ. Trimming pared 0 bases from V and 4 bases from J, leaving 8 bases between. The CDR3 has 14 residues.

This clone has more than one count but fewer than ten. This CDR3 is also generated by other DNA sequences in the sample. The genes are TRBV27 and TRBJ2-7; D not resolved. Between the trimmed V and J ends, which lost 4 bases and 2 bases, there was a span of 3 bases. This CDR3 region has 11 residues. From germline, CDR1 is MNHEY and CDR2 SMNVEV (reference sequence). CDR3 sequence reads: CASSSTYEQYF. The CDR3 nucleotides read TGTGCCAGCAGTTCCACCTACGAGCAGTACTTC.

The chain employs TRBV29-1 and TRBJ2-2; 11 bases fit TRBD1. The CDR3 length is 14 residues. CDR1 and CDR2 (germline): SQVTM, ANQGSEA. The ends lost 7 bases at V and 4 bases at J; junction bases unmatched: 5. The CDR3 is CSGKDRGLTGELFF. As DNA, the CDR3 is TGCAGCGGAAAGGACAGGGGGCTCACCGGGGAGCTGTTTTTT.

The CDR3 DNA is TGTGCAAGTCACGACCTAGTTTCGACAGGGGTTAGGGGAAACACCATATATTTT. Translation gives CASHDLVSTGVRGNTIYF. The chain is built from TRBV12-2 and TRBJ1-3; the table gives TRBD1 as D, unverified against the DNA. TRBV12-2 is reported as a pseudogene. This CDR3 has 18 amino acids.

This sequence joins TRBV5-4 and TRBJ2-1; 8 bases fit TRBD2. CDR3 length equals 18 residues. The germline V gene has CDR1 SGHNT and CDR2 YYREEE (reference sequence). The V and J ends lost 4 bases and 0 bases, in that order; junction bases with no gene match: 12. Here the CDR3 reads CASSAGLAPVDSYNEQFF. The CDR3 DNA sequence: TGTGCCAGCAGCGCAGGACTAGCCCCGGTGGACTCCTACAATGAGCAGTTCTTC. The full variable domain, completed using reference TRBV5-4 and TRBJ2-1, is ETGVTQSPTHLIKTRGQQVTLRCSSQSGHNTVSWYQQALGQGPQFIFQYYREEENGRGNFPPRFSGLQFPNYSSELNVNALELDDSALYLCASSAGLAPVDSYNEQFFGPGTRLTVL.

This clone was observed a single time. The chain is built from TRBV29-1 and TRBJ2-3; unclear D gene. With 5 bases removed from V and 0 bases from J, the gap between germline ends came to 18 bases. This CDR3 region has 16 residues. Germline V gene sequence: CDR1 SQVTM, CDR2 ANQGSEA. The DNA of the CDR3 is TGCAGCGTTTTAGGCCTCCGCGACGGGAGCACAGATACGCAGTATTTT. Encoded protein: CSVLGLRDGSTDTQYF.

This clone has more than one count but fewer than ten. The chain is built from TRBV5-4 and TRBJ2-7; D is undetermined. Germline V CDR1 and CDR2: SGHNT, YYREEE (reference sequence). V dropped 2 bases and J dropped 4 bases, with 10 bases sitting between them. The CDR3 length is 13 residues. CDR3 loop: CASSLDPSYEQYF. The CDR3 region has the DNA TGTGCCAGCAGCTTAGACCCGTCATACGAGCAGTACTTC.

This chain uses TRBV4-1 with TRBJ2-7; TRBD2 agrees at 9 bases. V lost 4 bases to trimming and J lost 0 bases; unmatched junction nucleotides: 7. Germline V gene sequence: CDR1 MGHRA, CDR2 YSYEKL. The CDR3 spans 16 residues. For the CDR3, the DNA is TGCGCCAGCAGCCCAGCGGGAGGAGAAGGCTCCTACGAGCAGTACTTC. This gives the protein CASSPAGGEGSYEQYF.

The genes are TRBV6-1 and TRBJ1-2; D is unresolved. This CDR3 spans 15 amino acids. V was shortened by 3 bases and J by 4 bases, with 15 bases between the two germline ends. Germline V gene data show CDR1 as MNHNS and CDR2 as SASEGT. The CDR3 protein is CASSEFKGPSYGYTF. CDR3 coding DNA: TGTGCCAGCAGTGAGTTCAAAGGGCCTTCCTATGGCTACACCTTC.

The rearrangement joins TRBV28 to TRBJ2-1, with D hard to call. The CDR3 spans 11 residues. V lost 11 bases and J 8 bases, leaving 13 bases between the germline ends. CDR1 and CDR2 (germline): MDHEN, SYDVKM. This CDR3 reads CAASYLDEQFF. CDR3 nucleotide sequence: TGTGCCGCCTCATATCTCGATGAGCAGTTCTTC. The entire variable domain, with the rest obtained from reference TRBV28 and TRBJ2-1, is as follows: DVKVTQSSRYLVKRTGEKVFLECVQDMDHENMFWYRQDPGLGLRLIYFSYDVKMKEKGDIPEGYSVSREKKERFSLILESASTNQTSMYLCAASYLDEQFFGPGTRLTVL.

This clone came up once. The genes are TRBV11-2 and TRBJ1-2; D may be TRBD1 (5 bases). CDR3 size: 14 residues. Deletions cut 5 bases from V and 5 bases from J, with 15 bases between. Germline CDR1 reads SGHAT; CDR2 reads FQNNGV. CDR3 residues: CASSHGGSEYGYTF. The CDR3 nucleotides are TGTGCCAGCAGCCATGGGGGTTCCGAGTATGGCTACACCTTC.

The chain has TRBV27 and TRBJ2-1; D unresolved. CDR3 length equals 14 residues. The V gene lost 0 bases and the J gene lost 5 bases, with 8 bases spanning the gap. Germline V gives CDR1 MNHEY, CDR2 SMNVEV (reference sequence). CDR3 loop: CASSLSAWNNEQFF. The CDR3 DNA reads TGTGCCAGCAGTTTATCCGCCTGGAACAATGAGCAGTTCTTC.

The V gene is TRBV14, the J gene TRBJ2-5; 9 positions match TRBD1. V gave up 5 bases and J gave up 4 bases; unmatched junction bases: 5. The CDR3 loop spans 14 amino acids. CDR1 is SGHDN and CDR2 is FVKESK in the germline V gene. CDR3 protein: CASSTGTGRETQYF. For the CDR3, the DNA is TGTGCCAGCAGCACCGGGACAGGGCGAGAGACCCAGTACTTC.

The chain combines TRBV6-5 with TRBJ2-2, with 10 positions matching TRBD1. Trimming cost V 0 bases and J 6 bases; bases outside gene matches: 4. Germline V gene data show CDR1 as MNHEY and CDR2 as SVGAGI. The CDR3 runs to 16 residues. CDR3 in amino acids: CASSYSTGGASGELFF. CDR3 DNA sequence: TGTGCCAGCAGTTACTCGACAGGGGGCGCTTCCGGGGAGCTGTTTTTT.

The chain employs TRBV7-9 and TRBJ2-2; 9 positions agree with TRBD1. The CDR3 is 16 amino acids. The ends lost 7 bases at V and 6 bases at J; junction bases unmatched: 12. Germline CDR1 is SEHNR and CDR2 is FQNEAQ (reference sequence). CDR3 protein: CASNPPGQGSAGELFF. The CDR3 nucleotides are TGTGCCAGCAACCCTCCGGGACAGGGATCGGCCGGGGAGCTGTTTTTT.

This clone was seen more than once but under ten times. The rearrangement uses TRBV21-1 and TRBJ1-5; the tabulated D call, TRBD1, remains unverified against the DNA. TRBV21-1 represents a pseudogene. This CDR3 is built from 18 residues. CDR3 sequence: CASSKSSFLPGSGQPQHF. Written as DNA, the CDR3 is TGTGCCAGCAGCAAATCGTCGTTTTTGCCAGGGTCCGGTCAGCCCCAGCATTTT.

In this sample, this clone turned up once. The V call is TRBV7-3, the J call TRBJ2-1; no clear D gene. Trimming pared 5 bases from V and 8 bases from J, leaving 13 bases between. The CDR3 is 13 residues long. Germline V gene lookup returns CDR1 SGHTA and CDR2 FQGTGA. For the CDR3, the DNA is TGTGCCAGCAGCCCCCTTCGAGGTCATGAGCAGTTCTTC. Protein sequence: CASSPLRGHEQFF.

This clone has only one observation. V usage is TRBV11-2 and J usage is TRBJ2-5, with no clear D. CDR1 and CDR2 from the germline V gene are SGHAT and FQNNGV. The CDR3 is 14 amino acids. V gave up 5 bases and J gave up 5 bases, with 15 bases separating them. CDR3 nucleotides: TGTGCCAGCAGCCCCAATCTAGGGCGGGAGACCCAGTACTTC. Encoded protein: CASSPNLGRETQYF.

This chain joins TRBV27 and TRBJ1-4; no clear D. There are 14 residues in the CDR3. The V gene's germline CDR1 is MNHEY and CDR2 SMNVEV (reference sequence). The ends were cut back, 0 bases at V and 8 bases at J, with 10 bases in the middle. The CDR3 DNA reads TGTGCCAGCAGTTTATCGGTAGTGAGCGAAAAACTGTTTTTT. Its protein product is CASSLSVVSEKLFF. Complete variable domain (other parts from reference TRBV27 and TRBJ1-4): EAQVTQNPRYLITVTGKKLTVTCSQNMNHEYMSWYRQDPGLGLRQIYYSMNVEVTDKGDVPEGYKVSRKEKRNFPLILESPSPNQTSLYFCASSLSVVSEKLFFGSGTQLSVL.

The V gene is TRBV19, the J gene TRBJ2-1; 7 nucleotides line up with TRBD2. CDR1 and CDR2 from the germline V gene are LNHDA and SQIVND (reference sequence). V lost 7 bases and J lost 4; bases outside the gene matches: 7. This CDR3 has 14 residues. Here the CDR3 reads CASTPAGLYNEQFF. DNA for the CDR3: TGTGCCAGTACCCCAGCGGGACTGTACAATGAGCAGTTCTTC. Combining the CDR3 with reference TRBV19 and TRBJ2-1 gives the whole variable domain DGGITQSPKYLFRKEGQNVTLSCEQNLNHDAMYWYRQDPGQGLRLIYYSQIVNDFQKGDIAEGYSVSREKKESFPLTVTSAQKNPTAFYLCASTPAGLYNEQFFGPGTRLTVL.

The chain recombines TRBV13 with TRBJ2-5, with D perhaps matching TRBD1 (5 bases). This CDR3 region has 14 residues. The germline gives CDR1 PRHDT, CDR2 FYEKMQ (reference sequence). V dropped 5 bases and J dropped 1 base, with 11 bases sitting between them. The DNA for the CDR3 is TGTGCCAGCAGCCTCAGGGTTTCCCAAGAGACCCAGTACTTC. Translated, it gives CASSLRVSQETQYF.

CDR3 sequence reads: CASSPTVGQNSYNEQFF. CDR3 sequence (DNA): TGTGCCAGCAGCCCTACCGTGGGGCAGAACTCCTACAATGAGCAGTTCTTC. V gene TRBV14 combines with J gene TRBJ2-1, with D perhaps TRBD1 (5 bases). The CDR3 spans 17 residues. Germline assignment: CDR1 SGHDN and CDR2 FVKESK. The V gene lost 4 bases and the J gene lost 0 bases, with 16 bases spanning the gap.

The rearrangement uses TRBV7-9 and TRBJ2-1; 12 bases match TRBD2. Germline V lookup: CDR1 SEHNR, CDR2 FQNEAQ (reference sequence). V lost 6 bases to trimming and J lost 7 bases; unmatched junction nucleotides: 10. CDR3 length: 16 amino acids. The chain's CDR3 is CASRPTGLAGLNEQFF. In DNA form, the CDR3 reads TGTGCCAGCAGGCCTACCGGACTAGCGGGGCTTAATGAGCAGTTCTTC.

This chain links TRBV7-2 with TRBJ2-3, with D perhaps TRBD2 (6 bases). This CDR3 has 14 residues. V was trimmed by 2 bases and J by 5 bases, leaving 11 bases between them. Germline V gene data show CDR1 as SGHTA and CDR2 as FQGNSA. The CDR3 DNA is TGTGCCAGCAGCTTATACGGGACTGAAGATACGCAGTATTTT. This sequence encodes CASSLYGTEDTQYF.

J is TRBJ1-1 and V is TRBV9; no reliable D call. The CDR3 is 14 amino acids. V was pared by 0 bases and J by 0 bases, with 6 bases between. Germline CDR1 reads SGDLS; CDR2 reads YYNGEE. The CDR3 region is CASSVAGMNTEAFF. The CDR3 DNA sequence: TGTGCCAGCAGCGTAGCGGGTATGAACACTGAAGCTTTCTTT.

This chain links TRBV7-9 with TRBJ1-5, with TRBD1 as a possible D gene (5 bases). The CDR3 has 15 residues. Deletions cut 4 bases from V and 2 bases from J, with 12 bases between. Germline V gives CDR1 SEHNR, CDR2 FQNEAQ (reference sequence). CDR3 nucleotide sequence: TGTGCCAGCAGCTCCGCCAGGGACGGCAATCAGCCCCAGCATTTT. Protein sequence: CASSSARDGNQPQHF. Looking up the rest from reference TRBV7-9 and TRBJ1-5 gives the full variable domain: DTGVSQNPRHKITKRGQNVTFRCDPISEHNRLYWYRQTLGQGPEFLTYFQNEAQLEKSRLLSDRFSAERPKGSFSTLEIQRTEQGDSAMYLCASSSARDGNQPQHFGDGTRLSIL.

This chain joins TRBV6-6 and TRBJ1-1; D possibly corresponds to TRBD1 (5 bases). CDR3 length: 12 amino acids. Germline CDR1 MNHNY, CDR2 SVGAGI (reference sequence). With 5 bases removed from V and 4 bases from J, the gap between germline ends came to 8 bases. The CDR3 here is CASSQGGTEAFF. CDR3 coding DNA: TGTGCCAGCAGTCAGGGCGGCACTGAAGCTTTCTTT.

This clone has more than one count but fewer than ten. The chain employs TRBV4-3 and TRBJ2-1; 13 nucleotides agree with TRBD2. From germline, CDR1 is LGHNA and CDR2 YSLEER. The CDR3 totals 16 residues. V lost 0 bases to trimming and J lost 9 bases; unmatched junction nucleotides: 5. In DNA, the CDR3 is TGCGCCAGCAGCCAAGATGGACTAGCGGGAGTAGGTGAGCAGTTCTTC. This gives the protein CASSQDGLAGVGEQFF.

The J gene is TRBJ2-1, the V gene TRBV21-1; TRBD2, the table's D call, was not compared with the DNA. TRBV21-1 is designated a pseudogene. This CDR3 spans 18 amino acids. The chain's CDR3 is CASSCGVAGGLAYNEQFF. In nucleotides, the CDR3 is TGTGCCAGCAGCTGTGGGGTAGCGGGAGGGCTGGCCTACAATGAGCAGTTCTTC.